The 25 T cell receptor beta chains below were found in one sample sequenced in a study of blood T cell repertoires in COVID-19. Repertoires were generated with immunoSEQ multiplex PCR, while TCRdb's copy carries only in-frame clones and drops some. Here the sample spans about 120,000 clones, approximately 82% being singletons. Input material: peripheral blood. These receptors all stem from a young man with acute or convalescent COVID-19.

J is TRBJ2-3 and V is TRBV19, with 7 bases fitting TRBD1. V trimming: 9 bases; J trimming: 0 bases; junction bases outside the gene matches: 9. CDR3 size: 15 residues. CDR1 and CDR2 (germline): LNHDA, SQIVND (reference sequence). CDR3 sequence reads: CASTLMGQSTDTQYF. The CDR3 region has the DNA TGTGCCAGCACCCTAATGGGACAGAGCACAGATACGCAGTATTTT.

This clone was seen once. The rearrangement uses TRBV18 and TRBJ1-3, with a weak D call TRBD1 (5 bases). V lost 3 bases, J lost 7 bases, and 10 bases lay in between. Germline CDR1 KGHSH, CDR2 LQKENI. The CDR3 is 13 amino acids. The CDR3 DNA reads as TGTGCCAGCTCACCGCTCAAGGGGAACACCATATATTTT. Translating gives CASSPLKGNTIYF.

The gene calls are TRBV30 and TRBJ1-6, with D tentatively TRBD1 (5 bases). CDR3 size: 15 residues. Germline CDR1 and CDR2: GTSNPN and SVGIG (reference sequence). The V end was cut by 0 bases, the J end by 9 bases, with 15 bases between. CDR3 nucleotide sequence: TGTGCCTGGAGTGTACCTCAGGGCCGGAGTTCACCCCTCCACTTT. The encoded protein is CAWSVPQGRSSPLHF.

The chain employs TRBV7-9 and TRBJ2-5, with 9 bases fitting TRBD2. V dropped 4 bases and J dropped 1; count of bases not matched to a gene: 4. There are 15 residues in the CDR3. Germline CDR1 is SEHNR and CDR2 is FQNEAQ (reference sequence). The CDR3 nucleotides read TGTGCCAGCAGCTCGACTAGCGGACTCCAAGAGACCCAGTACTTC. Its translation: CASSSTSGLQETQYF.

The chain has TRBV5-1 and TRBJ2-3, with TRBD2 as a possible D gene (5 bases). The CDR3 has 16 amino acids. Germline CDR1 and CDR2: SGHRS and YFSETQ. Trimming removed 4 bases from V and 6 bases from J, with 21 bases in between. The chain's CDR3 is CASSPGNAGLTDTQYF. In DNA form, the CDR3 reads TGCGCCAGCAGCCCGGGGAACGCCGGTTTAACTGATACGCAGTATTTT.

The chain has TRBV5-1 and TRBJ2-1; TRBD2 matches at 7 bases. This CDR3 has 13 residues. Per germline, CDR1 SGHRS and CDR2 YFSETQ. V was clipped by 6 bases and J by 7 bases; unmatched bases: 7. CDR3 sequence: CASTREEGNEQFF. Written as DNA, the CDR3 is TGCGCCAGCACACGGGAGGAGGGAAATGAGCAGTTCTTC.

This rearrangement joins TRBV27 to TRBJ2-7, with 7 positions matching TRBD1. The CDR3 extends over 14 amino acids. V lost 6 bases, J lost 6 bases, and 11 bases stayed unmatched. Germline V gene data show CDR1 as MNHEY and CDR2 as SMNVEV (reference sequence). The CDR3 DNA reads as TGTGCCAGCAGCCGCGATAGACAGGGCTCCGAGCAGTACGTC. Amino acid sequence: CASSRDRQGSEQYV.

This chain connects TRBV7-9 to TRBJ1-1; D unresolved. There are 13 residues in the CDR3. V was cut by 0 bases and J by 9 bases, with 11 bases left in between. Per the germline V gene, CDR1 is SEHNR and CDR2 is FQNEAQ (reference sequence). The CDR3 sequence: CASSLARARKAFF. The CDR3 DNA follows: TGTGCCAGCAGCTTAGCGAGGGCACGGAAAGCTTTCTTT.

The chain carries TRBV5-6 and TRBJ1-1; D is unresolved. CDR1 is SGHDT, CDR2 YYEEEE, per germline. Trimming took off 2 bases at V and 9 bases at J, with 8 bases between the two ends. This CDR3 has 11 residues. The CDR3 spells CASSFREQAFF. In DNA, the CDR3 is TGTGCCAGCAGCTTTAGGGAGCAAGCTTTCTTT.

The CDR3 DNA sequence: TGTGCCAGCTCACCACAGCGAACAACGAGCTCCTATAATTCACCCCTCCACTTT. Amino acid sequence: CASSPQRTTSSYNSPLHF. V usage is TRBV18 and J usage is TRBJ1-6; D uncertain. With 1 base removed from V and 0 bases from J, the gap between germline ends came to 13 bases. This CDR3 is built from 18 residues. The germline V gene encodes CDR1 KGHSH and CDR2 LQKENI. The variable domain in full, with the rest retrieved from reference TRBV18 and TRBJ1-6, is NAGVMQNPRHLVRRRGQEARLRCSPMKGHSHVYWYRQLPEEGLKFMVYLQKENIIDESGMPKERFSAEFPKEGPSILRIQQVVRGDSAAYFCASSPQRTTSSYNSPLHFGNGTRLTVT.

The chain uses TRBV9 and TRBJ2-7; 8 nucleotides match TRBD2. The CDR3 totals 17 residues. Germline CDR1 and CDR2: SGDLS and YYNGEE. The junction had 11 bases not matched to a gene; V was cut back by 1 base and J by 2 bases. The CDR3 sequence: CASSVPAPSGPTYEQYV. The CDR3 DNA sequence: TGTGCCAGCAGCGTACCGGCCCCTAGCGGGCCCACCTACGAGCAGTACGTC.

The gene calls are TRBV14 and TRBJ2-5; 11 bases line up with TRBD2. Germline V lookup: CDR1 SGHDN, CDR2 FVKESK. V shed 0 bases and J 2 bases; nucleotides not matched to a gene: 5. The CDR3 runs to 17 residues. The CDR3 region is CASSQEYLAGGQETQYF. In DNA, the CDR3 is TGTGCCAGCAGCCAAGAATACCTAGCGGGAGGTCAAGAGACCCAGTACTTC.

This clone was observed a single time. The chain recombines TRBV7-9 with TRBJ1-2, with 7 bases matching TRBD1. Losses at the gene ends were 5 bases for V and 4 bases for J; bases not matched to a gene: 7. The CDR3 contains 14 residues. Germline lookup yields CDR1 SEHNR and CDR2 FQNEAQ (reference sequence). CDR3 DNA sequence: TGTGCCAGCAGCCCCCGACAGGGCGGCTATGGCTACACCTTC. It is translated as CASSPRQGGYGYTF.

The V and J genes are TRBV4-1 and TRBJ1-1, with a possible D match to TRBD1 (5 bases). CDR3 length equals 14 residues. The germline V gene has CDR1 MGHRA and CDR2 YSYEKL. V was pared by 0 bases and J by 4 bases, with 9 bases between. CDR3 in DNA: TGCGCCAGCAGCCAAGAGCAGGGTGTCACTGAAGCTTTCTTT. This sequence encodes CASSQEQGVTEAFF.

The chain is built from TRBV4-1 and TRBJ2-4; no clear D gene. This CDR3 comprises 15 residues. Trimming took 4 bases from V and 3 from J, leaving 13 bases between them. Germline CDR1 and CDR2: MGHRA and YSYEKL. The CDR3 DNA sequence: TGCGCCAGCAGCCCGACCGAGGATGACAAAAACATTCAGTACTTC. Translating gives CASSPTEDDKNIQYF.

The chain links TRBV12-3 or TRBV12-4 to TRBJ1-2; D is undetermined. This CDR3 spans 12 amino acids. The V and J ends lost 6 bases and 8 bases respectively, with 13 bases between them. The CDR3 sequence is CASSVQTGGYTF. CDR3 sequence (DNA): TGTGCCAGCAGCGTGCAAACGGGGGGCTACACCTTC.

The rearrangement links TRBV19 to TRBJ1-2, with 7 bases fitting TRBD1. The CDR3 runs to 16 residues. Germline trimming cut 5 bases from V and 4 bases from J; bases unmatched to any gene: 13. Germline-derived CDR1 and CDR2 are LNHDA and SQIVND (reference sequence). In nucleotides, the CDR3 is TGTGCCAGTAGTCGGTTTTTATGGCAGGGGGGCTATGGCTACACCTTC. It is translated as CASSRFLWQGGYGYTF.

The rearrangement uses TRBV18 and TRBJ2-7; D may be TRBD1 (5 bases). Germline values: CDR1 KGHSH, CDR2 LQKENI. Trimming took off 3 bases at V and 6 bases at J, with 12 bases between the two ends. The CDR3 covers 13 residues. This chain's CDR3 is CASSPMTAGEQYF. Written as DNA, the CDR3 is TGTGCCAGCTCACCTATGACAGCTGGCGAGCAGTACTTC.

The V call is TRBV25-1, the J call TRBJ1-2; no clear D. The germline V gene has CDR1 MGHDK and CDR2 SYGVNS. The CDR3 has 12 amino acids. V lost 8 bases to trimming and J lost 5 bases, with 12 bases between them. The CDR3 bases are TGTGCCAGCGGTTATGAGGGTTATGGCTACACCTTC. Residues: CASGYEGYGYTF.

CDR3: CASSLGPSSGYGYTF. In DNA, the CDR3 is TGTGCCAGCAGTTTAGGGCCAAGCTCGGGGTATGGCTACACCTTC. This chain joins TRBV27 and TRBJ1-2; D not certain. The CDR3 runs to 15 residues. Deletions cut 2 bases from V and 5 bases from J, with 15 bases between. The germline gives CDR1 MNHEY, CDR2 SMNVEV (reference sequence).

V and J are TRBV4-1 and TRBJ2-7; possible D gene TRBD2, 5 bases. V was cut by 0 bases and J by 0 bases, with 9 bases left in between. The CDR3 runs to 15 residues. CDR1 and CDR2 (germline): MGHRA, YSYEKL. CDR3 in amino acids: CASSQDRGSSYEQYV. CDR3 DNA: TGCGCCAGCAGCCAAGATCGTGGGAGCTCCTACGAGCAGTACGTC.

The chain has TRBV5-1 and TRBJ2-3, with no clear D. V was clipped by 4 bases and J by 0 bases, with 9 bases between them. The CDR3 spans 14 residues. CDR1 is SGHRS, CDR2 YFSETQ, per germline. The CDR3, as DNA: TGCGCCAGCAGCCCTGACTGGAGCACAGATACGCAGTATTTT. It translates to CASSPDWSTDTQYF.

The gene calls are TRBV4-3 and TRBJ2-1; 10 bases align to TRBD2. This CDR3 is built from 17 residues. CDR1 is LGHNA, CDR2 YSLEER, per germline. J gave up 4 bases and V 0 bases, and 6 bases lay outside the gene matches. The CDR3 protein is CASSQEASGGAYNEQFF. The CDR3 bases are TGCGCCAGCAGCCAAGAAGCTAGCGGGGGAGCTTACAATGAGCAGTTCTTC.

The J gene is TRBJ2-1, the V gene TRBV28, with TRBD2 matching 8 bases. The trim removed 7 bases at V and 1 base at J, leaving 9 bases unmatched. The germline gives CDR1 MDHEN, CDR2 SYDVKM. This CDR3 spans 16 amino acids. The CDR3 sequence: CASIPTIAGSYNEQFF. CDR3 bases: TGTGCCAGCATCCCGACTATAGCGGGGTCCTACAATGAGCAGTTCTTC.

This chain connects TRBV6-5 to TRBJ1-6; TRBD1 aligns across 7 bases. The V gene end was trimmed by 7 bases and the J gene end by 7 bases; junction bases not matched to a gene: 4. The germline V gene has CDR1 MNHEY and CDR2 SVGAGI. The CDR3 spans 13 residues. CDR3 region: CASTGQMNSPLHF. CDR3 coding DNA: TGTGCCAGCACGGGACAGATGAATTCACCCCTCCACTTT.